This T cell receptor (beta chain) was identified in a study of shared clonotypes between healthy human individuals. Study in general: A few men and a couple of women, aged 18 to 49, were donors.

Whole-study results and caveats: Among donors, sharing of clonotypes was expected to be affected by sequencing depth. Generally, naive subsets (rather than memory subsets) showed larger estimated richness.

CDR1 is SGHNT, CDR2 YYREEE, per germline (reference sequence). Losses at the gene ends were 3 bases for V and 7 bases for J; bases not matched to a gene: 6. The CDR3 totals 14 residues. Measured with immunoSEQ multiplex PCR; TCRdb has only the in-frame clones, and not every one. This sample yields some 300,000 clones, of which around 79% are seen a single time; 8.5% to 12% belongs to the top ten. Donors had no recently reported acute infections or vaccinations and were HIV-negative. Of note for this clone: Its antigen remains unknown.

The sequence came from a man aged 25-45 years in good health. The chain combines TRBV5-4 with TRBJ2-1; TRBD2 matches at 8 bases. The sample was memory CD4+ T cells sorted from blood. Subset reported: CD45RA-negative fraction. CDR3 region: CASSSSGYRNEQFF. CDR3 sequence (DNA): TGTGCCAGCAGCTCTAGCGGGTATAGAAATGAGCAGTTCTTC.